This is a list of T cell receptor beta chains from one sample in a study of OX40 agonist ivuxolimab in advanced cancers. Some clones are missing from TCRdb's copy, which holds only in-frame ones; the method was immunoSEQ multiplex PCR. This sample has about 69,000 clones, with around 87% found just once. The sequenced sample was CD4+ or CD8+ T cells sorted from blood, obtained in a trial of the OX40 agonist ivuxolimab. The receptors derive from an adult with an advanced solid tumor such as melanoma, head and neck, liver or kidney cancer. CDR3s include the opening cysteine and the closing phenylalanine or tryptophan. Each record gives: CDR3 DNA, CDR3 protein, V gene, J gene, D gene, clone size. A D gene is named only where the DNA matches it firmly. For some rows the clone size is stated as once, few or many, or as a class when expanded; others skip it.

CDR3 DNA: TGCGCCAGCAGCCAAGAAGGCGTTTCTGGGGCCAACGTCCTGACTTTC; CDR3 protein: CASSQEGVSGANVLTF; V gene: TRBV4-3; J gene: TRBJ2-6; D gene: .; clone size: .
CDR3 DNA: TGTGCCAGCAGCCCCAGACAGGGGATCAACGAGCAGTACTTC; CDR3 protein: CASSPRQGINEQYF; V gene: TRBV5-4; J gene: TRBJ2-7; D gene: TRBD1; clone size: .
CDR3 DNA: TGTGCCAGCAAATACTGGGGGGTAGGGGGATCGGAGACCCAGTACTTC; CDR3 protein: CASKYWGVGGSETQYF; V gene: TRBV28; J gene: TRBJ2-5; D gene: .; clone size: once
CDR3 DNA: TGTGCCAGCAGTTTAGAGGGTAGCAATCAGCCCCAGCATTTT; CDR3 protein: CASSLEGSNQPQHF; V gene: TRBV27; J gene: TRBJ1-5; D gene: .; clone size: .
CDR3 DNA: TGTGCCAGCAGCTCGTGGGGGGCGAGCACTGAAGCTTTCTTT; CDR3 protein: CASSSWGASTEAFF; V gene: TRBV5-4; J gene: TRBJ1-1; D gene: .; clone size: .
CDR3 DNA: TGTGCCAGCAGCCCAGGGGTTTCTGGGGCCAACGTCCTGACTTTC; CDR3 protein: CASSPGVSGANVLTF; V gene: TRBV5-4; J gene: TRBJ2-6; D gene: .; clone size: .
CDR3 DNA: TGTGCCAGCAGCCAAGTCGTAACCGAGCAGTACTTC; CDR3 protein: CASSQVVTEQYF; V gene: TRBV4-2; J gene: TRBJ2-7; D gene: .; clone size: .
CDR3 DNA: TGTGCCAGCAGTGAAGGGACAGGGGGTTACCGCAATCAGCCCCAGCATTTT; CDR3 protein: CASSEGTGGYRNQPQHF; V gene: TRBV2; J gene: TRBJ1-5; D gene: TRBD1; clone size: .
CDR3 DNA: TGTGCCAGCAGTTTAGGTGGGGACACTCTCACCGGGGAGCTGTTTTTT; CDR3 protein: CASSLGGDTLTGELFF; V gene: TRBV28; J gene: TRBJ2-2; D gene: .; clone size: .
CDR3 DNA: TGTGCCACCAGCGGGGACCACAGGGGAATGAACACTGAAGCTTTCTTT; CDR3 protein: CATSGDHRGMNTEAFF; V gene: TRBV15; J gene: TRBJ1-1; D gene: TRBD1; clone size: .
CDR3 DNA: TGTGCCACCTCGGAGGGATCCTACAATGAGCAGTTCTTC; CDR3 protein: CATSEGSYNEQFF; V gene: TRBV11-3; J gene: TRBJ2-1; D gene: .; clone size: .
CDR3 DNA: TGTGCCAGTAAAACAGGGTACACTGAAGCTTTCTTT; CDR3 protein: CASKTGYTEAFF; V gene: TRBV19; J gene: TRBJ1-1; D gene: .; clone size: .
CDR3 DNA: TGTGCCAGTATTGGCGGCACAGATACGCAGTATTTT; CDR3 protein: CASIGGTDTQYF; V gene: TRBV19; J gene: TRBJ2-3; D gene: .; clone size: .
CDR3 DNA: TGTATTCCGGGGACGGCTAACTATGGCTACACCTTC; CDR3 protein: CIPGTANYGYTF; V gene: TRBV2; J gene: TRBJ1-2; D gene: .; clone size: .
CDR3 DNA: TGCAGCGTTAGAGACGGTCTTTCCTACGAGCAGTACTTC; CDR3 protein: CSVRDGLSYEQYF; V gene: TRBV29-1; J gene: TRBJ2-7; D gene: .; clone size: .
CDR3 DNA: TGCGCCAGCAGCAAGGACGGCACCCTCCACTTT; CDR3 protein: CASSKDGTLHF; V gene: TRBV5-1; J gene: TRBJ1-6; D gene: .; clone size: few
CDR3 DNA: TGTGCCAGCAGCGTAGTAGGGGACAATGAGCAGTTCTTC; CDR3 protein: CASSVVGDNEQFF; V gene: TRBV9; J gene: TRBJ2-1; D gene: .; clone size: .
CDR3 DNA: TGCGCCAGCAGCCCAGGGACAGGGGGCTACGAGCAGTACTTC; CDR3 protein: CASSPGTGGYEQYF; V gene: TRBV5-1; J gene: TRBJ2-7; D gene: TRBD1; clone size: few
CDR3 DNA: TGTGCCAGCAGTTTATGGGGGACACGGAACACTGAAGCTTTCTTT; CDR3 protein: CASSLWGTRNTEAFF; V gene: TRBV27; J gene: TRBJ1-1; D gene: .; clone size: .
CDR3 DNA: TGTGCCAGCAGCTTCCCCACGGTTGGGGGGGGCACAGATACGCAGTATTTT; CDR3 protein: CASSFPTVGGGTDTQYF; V gene: TRBV7-6; J gene: TRBJ2-3; D gene: TRBD2; clone size: once
CDR3 DNA: TGTGCCAGCTCACCCGGCGCGGGTCCCTCCTACGAGCAGTACTTC; CDR3 protein: CASSPGAGPSYEQYF; V gene: TRBV18; J gene: TRBJ2-7; D gene: .; clone size: .
CDR3 DNA: TGTGCCAGCAGCCTGGGACACATGAACACTGAAGCTTTCTTT; CDR3 protein: CASSLGHMNTEAFF; V gene: TRBV16; J gene: TRBJ1-1; D gene: .; clone size: .
CDR3 DNA: TGTGCCAGCACCCCTCCCCCGGGACTAGCAACCTACAATGAGCAGTTCTTC; CDR3 protein: CASTPPPGLATYNEQFF; V gene: TRBV21-1; J gene: TRBJ2-1; D gene: .; clone size: once
CDR3 DNA: TGTGCCAGCAGTTCGGGACAGCCGTTCACAGATACGCAGTATTTT; CDR3 protein: CASSSGQPFTDTQYF; V gene: TRBV28; J gene: TRBJ2-3; D gene: TRBD1; clone size: .
CDR3 DNA: TGTGCCAGCAGCTCTGAACTAGGAGGTTCACCCCTCCACTTT; CDR3 protein: CASSSELGGSPLHF; V gene: TRBV7-6; J gene: TRBJ1-6; D gene: .; clone size: .
CDR3 DNA: TGTGCCTGGAGTATTCTTAGCGGGAGGGCCGGGAATGAGCAGTTCTTC; CDR3 protein: CAWSILSGRAGNEQFF; V gene: TRBV30; J gene: TRBJ2-1; D gene: TRBD2; clone size: .
CDR3 DNA: TGTGCCTGGAGTGGGGCGGAGAGGGGCACCGGGGAGCTGTTTTTT; CDR3 protein: CAWSGAERGTGELFF; V gene: TRBV30; J gene: TRBJ2-2; D gene: .; clone size: .
CDR3 DNA: TGTGCCAGCAGTTTAGAGTCCAGCCATGAAGCTTTCTTT; CDR3 protein: CASSLESSHEAFF; V gene: TRBV27; J gene: TRBJ1-1; D gene: .; clone size: .
CDR3 DNA: TGTGCCAGCAGCACCAGAGACAGGGAACCGAAAAACATTCAGTACTTC; CDR3 protein: CASSTRDREPKNIQYF; V gene: TRBV7-9; J gene: TRBJ2-4; D gene: TRBD1; clone size: .
CDR3 DNA: TGTGCCAGCAGCTTGGCCAGCGGCTACACGGATACGCAGTATTTT; CDR3 protein: CASSLASGYTDTQYF; V gene: TRBV5-6; J gene: TRBJ2-3; D gene: .; clone size: .
CDR3 DNA: TGCAGCGTCCAAAGCGGGTACGAGCAGTACTTC; CDR3 protein: CSVQSGYEQYF; V gene: TRBV29-1; J gene: TRBJ2-7; D gene: .; clone size: once
CDR3 DNA: TGTGCCAGCAGCGTAGAGGTCGGGGTACCTAACTATGGCTACACCTTC; CDR3 protein: CASSVEVGVPNYGYTF; V gene: TRBV9; J gene: TRBJ1-2; D gene: .; clone size: .
CDR3 DNA: TGTGCCAGCTCACCACGTTCGCCGGGACAGGAGGACTCTGGAAACACCATATATTTT; CDR3 protein: CASSPRSPGQEDSGNTIYF; V gene: TRBV18; J gene: TRBJ1-3; D gene: TRBD1; clone size: .
CDR3 DNA: TGTGCCAGCAGTGAAGTCACAGGGATTAACTATGGCTACACCTTC; CDR3 protein: CASSEVTGINYGYTF; V gene: TRBV6-1; J gene: TRBJ1-2; D gene: .; clone size: .
CDR3 DNA: TGTGCCTGGAGTATGAGTGGCCTACCTTTCACAGATACGCAGTATTTT; CDR3 protein: CAWSMSGLPFTDTQYF; V gene: TRBV30; J gene: TRBJ2-3; D gene: .; clone size: .
CDR3 DNA: TGTGCCAGCAGCTCCCTGACAGGGGATCAGCCCCAGCATTTT; CDR3 protein: CASSSLTGDQPQHF; V gene: TRBV5-6; J gene: TRBJ1-5; D gene: TRBD1; clone size: few
CDR3 DNA: TGCGCCAGCAGCCCTTGGGACAGGTTAGATCAGCCCCAGCATTTT; CDR3 protein: CASSPWDRLDQPQHF; V gene: TRBV5-1; J gene: TRBJ1-5; D gene: TRBD1; clone size: .
CDR3 DNA: TGTGCCAGCAGCTCGGATAGAAGGACAGGGGATCAAGAGACCCAGTACTTC; CDR3 protein: CASSSDRRTGDQETQYF; V gene: TRBV7-6; J gene: TRBJ2-5; D gene: TRBD1; clone size: .
CDR3 DNA: TGCGCCAGCAATGGGGCACCCTCTTCGGGGTATGGCTACACCTTC; CDR3 protein: CASNGAPSSGYGYTF; V gene: TRBV5-1; J gene: TRBJ1-2; D gene: .; clone size: .
CDR3 DNA: TGTGCCAGTAGTAACAATCAGCCCCAGCATTTT; CDR3 protein: CASSNNQPQHF; V gene: TRBV19; J gene: TRBJ1-5; D gene: .; clone size: few
CDR3 DNA: TGTGCCAGCAGCGTAGAGGGCCAGGGGGTACCTTTGGATACGCAGTATTTT; CDR3 protein: CASSVEGQGVPLDTQYF; V gene: TRBV9; J gene: TRBJ2-3; D gene: TRBD1; clone size: .
CDR3 DNA: TGCGCCAGCAGCCAAGATATACTAGCGGGAGTTAACAATGAGCAGTTCTTC; CDR3 protein: CASSQDILAGVNNEQFF; V gene: TRBV4-1; J gene: TRBJ2-1; D gene: TRBD2; clone size: .
CDR3 DNA: TGTGCCAGAAGCTTGAGCAGGAGCCCATGCGCAGATACGCAGTATTTT; CDR3 protein: CARSLSRSPCADTQYF; V gene: TRBV5-3; J gene: TRBJ2-3; D gene: .; clone size: .
CDR3 DNA: TGCGCCAGCAGCCATCCCATAGCGGGAGGGAGCACAGATACGCAGTATTTT; CDR3 protein: CASSHPIAGGSTDTQYF; V gene: TRBV4-1; J gene: TRBJ2-3; D gene: TRBD2; clone size: .
CDR3 DNA: TGTGCCAGCAGCTATTCCCAAGGGACTCACTCCTACGAGCAGTACTTC; CDR3 protein: CASSYSQGTHSYEQYF; V gene: TRBV13; J gene: TRBJ2-7; D gene: .; clone size: .
CDR3 DNA: TGCAGCACAATGACAGGGGAGGATGAAAAACTGTTTTTT; CDR3 protein: CSTMTGEDEKLFF; V gene: TRBV29-1; J gene: TRBJ1-4; D gene: TRBD1; clone size: .
CDR3 DNA: TGCGCCAGCAGCCAACAGGTGGGCGGGGCGGACCCTCTAACGTTCTTC; CDR3 protein: CASSQQVGGADPLTFF; V gene: TRBV4-1; J gene: TRBJ2-1; D gene: .; clone size: .
CDR3 DNA: TGTGCCAGCAGTTACGGTTTCGGCAGGGGAGGTGAAAAACTGTTTTTT; CDR3 protein: CASSYGFGRGGEKLFF; V gene: TRBV6-5; J gene: TRBJ1-4; D gene: .; clone size: once
CDR3 DNA: TGTGCCACCAGCAGAGGTCACAGGGGGAACACTGAAGCTTTCTTT; CDR3 protein: CATSRGHRGNTEAFF; V gene: TRBV15; J gene: TRBJ1-1; D gene: TRBD1; clone size: .
CDR3 DNA: TGTGCCAGCAGGCGCGACAGGGGGTGGATCAATGAGCAGTTCTTC; CDR3 protein: CASRRDRGWINEQFF; V gene: TRBV6-5; J gene: TRBJ2-1; D gene: TRBD1; clone size: .
CDR3 DNA: TGTGCCATCAGTGAGTCTAGTGGGGGGACTGAAGCTTTCTTT; CDR3 protein: CAISESSGGTEAFF; V gene: TRBV10-3; J gene: TRBJ1-1; D gene: .; clone size: .
CDR3 DNA: TGTGCCAGCGGTCCACTAGCGGGAGACGGGGATACGCAGTATTTT; CDR3 protein: CASGPLAGDGDTQYF; V gene: TRBV27; J gene: TRBJ2-3; D gene: TRBD2; clone size: once
CDR3 DNA: TGTGCCAGCAGTTCCGGGACCACCAGGGATGAGCAGTTCTTC; CDR3 protein: CASSSGTTRDEQFF; V gene: TRBV27; J gene: TRBJ2-1; D gene: .; clone size: .
CDR3 DNA: TGTGCCTGGAGTCTGGCGGGGGGCACAGATACGCAGTATTTT; CDR3 protein: CAWSLAGGTDTQYF; V gene: TRBV30; J gene: TRBJ2-3; D gene: TRBD2; clone size: .
CDR3 DNA: TGTGCCAGCAGCCCCCCCTTGGGGAGCTCCTACAATGAGCAGTTCTTC; CDR3 protein: CASSPPLGSSYNEQFF; V gene: TRBV7-9; J gene: TRBJ2-1; D gene: .; clone size: .
CDR3 DNA: TGTGCCAGCAGTTTATTATCAGGGAGGGATGAGTACGAGCAGTACTTC; CDR3 protein: CASSLLSGRDEYEQYF; V gene: TRBV27; J gene: TRBJ2-7; D gene: TRBD2; clone size: .
CDR3 DNA: TGCGCCAGCAGCCAAGTTGTTTTCAATGAGCAGTTCTTC; CDR3 protein: CASSQVVFNEQFF; V gene: TRBV4-1; J gene: TRBJ2-1; D gene: .; clone size: .
CDR3 DNA: TGTGCCAGCAGCTTGATGTTAGAGGGTGGCTACGAGCAGTACTTC; CDR3 protein: CASSLMLEGGYEQYF; V gene: TRBV5-4; J gene: TRBJ2-7; D gene: .; clone size: .
CDR3 DNA: TGTGCCAGCAGTTTTGCTAGCGGGAGGTCGATAAACGAGCAGTACTTC; CDR3 protein: CASSFASGRSINEQYF; V gene: TRBV27; J gene: TRBJ2-7; D gene: TRBD2; clone size: .
CDR3 DNA: TGTGCCAGCAGTTACCTAGCGGACGAGCAGTACTTC; CDR3 protein: CASSYLADEQYF; V gene: TRBV6-6; J gene: TRBJ2-7; D gene: TRBD2; clone size: few